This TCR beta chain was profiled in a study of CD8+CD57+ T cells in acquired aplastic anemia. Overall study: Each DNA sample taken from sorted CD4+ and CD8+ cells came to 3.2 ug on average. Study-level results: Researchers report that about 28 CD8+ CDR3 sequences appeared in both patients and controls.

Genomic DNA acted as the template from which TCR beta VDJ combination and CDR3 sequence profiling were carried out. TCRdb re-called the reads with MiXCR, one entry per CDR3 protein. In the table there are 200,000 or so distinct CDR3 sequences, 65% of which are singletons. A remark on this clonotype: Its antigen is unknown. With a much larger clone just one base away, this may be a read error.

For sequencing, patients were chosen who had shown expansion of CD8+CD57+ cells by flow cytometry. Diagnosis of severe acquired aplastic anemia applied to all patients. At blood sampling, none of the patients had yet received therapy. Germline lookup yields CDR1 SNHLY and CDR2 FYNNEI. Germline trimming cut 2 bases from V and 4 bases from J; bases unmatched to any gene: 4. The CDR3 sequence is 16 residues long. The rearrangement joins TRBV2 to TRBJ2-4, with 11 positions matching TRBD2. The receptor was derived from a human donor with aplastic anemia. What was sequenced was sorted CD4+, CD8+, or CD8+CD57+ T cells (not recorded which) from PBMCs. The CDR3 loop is CASSELAGGQKNIQYF. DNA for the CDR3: TGTGCCAGCAGTGAACTAGCGGGGGGTCAAAAAAACATTCAGTACTTC.